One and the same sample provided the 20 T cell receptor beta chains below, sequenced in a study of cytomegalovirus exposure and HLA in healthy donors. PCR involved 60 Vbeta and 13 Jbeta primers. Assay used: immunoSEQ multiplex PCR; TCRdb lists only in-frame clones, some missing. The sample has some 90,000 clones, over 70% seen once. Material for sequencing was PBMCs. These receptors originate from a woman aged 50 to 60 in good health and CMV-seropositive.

CDR3 DNA sequence: TGTGCCTGGAAGACCGGGACAAAGAGTGGCGAGCAGTACTTC. Translation gives CAWKTGTKSGEQYF. V usage is TRBV30 and J usage is TRBJ2-7; weak D call: TRBD1 (6 bases). The V gene's germline CDR1 is GTSNPN and CDR2 SVGIG (reference sequence). The CDR3 length is 14 residues. The V end was cut by 4 bases, the J end by 6 bases, with 19 bases between.

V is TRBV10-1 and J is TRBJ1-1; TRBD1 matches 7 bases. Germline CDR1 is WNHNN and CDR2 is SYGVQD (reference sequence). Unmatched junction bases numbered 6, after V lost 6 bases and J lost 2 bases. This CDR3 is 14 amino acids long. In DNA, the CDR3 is TGCGCCAGCAGCCCGCGACAGGGAAACACTGAAGCTTTCTTT. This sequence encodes CASSPRQGNTEAFF.

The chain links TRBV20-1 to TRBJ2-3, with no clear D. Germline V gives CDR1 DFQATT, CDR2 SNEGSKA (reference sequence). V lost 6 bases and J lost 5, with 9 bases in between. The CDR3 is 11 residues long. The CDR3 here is CSAARLDTQYF. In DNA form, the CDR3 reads TGCAGTGCGGCCCGTTTAGATACGCAGTATTTT.

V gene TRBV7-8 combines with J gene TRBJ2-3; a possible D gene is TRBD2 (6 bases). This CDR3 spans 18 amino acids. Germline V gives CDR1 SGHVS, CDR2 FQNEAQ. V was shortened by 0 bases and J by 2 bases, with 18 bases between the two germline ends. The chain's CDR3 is CASSLASIRGTNTDTQYF. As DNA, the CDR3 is TGTGCCAGCAGCTTAGCTTCGATTCGCGGGACCAACACAGATACGCAGTATTTT. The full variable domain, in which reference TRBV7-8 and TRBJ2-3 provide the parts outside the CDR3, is GAGVSQSPRYKVAKRGQDVALRCDPISGHVSLFWYQQALGQGPEFLTYFQNEAQLDKSGLPSDRFFAERPEGSVSTLKIQRTQQEDSAVYLCASSLASIRGTNTDTQYFGPGTRLTVL.

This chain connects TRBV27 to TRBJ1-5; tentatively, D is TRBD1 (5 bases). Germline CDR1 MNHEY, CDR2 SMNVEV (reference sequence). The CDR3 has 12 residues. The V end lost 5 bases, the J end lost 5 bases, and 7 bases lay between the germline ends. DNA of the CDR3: TGTGCCAGCAGTATACAGGATCAGCCCCAGCATTTT. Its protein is CASSIQDQPQHF.

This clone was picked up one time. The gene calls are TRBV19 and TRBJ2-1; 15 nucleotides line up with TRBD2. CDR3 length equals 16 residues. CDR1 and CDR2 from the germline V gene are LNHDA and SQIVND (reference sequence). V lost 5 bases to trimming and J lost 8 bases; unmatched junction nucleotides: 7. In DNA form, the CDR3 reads TGTGCCAGTAGTCCAGCACGGACTAGCGGGGGGGATGAGCAGTTCTTC. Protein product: CASSPARTSGGDEQFF.

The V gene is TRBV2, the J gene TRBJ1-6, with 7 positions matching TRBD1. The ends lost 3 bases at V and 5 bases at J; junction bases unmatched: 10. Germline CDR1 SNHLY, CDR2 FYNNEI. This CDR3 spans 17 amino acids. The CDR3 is CASSDGRTGPNNSPLHF. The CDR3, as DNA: TGTGCCAGCAGTGATGGGAGGACAGGCCCCAATAATTCACCCCTCCACTTT.

CDR3 in amino acids: CATSRDQGWGQFF. For the CDR3, the DNA is TGTGCCACCAGCAGAGATCAAGGGTGGGGGCAGTTTTTT. V is TRBV15 and J is TRBJ1-4; TRBD1 might be the D (6 bases). From germline, CDR1 is LNHNV and CDR2 YYDKDF (reference sequence). This CDR3 is built from 13 residues. V was pared by 0 bases and J by 16 bases, with 15 bases between.

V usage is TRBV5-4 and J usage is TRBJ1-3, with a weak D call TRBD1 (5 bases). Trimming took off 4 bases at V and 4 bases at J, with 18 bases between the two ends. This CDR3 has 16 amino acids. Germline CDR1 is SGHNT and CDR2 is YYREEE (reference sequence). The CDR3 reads CASSTGWGAEGNTIYF. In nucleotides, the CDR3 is TGTGCCAGCAGCACCGGATGGGGCGCAGAAGGAAACACCATATATTTT.

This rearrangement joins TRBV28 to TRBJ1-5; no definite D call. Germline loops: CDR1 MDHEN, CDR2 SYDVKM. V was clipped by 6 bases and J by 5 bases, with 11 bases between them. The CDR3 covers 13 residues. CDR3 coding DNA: TGTGCCAGCAGCCCAGAGGGCTATCAGCCCCAGCATTTT. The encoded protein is CASSPEGYQPQHF.

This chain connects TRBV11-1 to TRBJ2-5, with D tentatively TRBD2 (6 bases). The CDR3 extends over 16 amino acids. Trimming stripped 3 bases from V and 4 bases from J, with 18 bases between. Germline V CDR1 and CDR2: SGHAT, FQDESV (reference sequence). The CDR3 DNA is TGTGCCAGCAGCTTTAATACCATCCGGGGGTTAGAGACCCAGTACTTC. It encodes CASSFNTIRGLETQYF.

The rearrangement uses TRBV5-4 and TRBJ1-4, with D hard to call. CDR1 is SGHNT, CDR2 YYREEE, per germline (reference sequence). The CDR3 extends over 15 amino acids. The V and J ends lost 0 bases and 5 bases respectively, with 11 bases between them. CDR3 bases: TGTGCCAGCAGCTTGGAGTCAGGTTCCAATGAAAAACTGTTTTTT. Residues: CASSLESGSNEKLFF.

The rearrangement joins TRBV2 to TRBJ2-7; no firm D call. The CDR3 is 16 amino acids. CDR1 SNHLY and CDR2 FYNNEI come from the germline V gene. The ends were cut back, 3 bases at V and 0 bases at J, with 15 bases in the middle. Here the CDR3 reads CASSDVTFSNSYEQYV. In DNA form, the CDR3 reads TGTGCCAGCAGTGACGTGACATTTTCTAACTCCTACGAGCAGTACGTC.

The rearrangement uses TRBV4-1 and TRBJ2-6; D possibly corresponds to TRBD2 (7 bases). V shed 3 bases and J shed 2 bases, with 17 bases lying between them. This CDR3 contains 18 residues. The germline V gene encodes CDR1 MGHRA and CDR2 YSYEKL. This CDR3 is CASSQGEGGPPGANVLTF. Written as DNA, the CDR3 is TGCGCCAGCAGCCAGGGGGAGGGGGGGCCGCCTGGGGCCAACGTCCTGACTTTC.

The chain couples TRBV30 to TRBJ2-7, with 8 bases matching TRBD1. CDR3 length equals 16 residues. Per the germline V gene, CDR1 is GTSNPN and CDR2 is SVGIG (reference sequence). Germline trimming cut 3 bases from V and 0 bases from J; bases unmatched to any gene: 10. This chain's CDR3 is CAWRSWGTGLSYEQYF. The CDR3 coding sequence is TGTGCCTGGAGGAGTTGGGGGACAGGCCTCTCCTACGAGCAGTACTTC.

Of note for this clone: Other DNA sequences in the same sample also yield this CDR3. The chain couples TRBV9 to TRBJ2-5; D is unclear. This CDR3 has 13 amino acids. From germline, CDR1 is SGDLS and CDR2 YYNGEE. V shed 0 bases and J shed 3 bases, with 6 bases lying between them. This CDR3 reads CASSVESEETQYF. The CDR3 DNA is TGTGCCAGCAGCGTAGAAAGCGAAGAGACCCAGTACTTC.

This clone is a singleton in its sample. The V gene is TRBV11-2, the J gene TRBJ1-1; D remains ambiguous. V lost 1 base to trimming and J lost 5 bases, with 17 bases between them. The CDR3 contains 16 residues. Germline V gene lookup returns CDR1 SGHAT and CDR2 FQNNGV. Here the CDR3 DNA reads TGTGCCAGCAGCTTAGGTTTATCCCGGGGAGGAACTGAAGCTTTCTTT. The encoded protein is CASSLGLSRGGTEAFF.

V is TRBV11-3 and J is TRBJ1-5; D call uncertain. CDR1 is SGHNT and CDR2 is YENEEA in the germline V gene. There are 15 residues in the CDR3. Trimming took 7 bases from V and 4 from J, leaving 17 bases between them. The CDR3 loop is CASTLAPGINQPQHF. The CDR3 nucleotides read TGTGCCAGCACCCTCGCTCCAGGTATAAATCAGCCCCAGCATTTT.

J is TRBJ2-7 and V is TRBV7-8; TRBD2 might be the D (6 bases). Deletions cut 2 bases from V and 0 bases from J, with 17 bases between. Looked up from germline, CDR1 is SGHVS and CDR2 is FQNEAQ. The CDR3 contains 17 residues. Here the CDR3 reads CASSLRAGSRGSYEQYF. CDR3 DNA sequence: TGTGCCAGCAGCTTAAGGGCGGGGTCAAGGGGCTCCTACGAGCAGTACTTC.

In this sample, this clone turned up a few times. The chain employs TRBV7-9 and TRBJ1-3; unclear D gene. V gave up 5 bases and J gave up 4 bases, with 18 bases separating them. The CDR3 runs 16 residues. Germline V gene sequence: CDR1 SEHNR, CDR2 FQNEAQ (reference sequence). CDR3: CASSTGMGGSGNTIYF. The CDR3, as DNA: TGTGCCAGCAGCACCGGGATGGGAGGCTCGGGAAACACCATATATTTT. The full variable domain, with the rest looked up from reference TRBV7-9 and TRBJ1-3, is DTGVSQNPRHKITKRGQNVTFRCDPISEHNRLYWYRQTLGQGPEFLTYFQNEAQLEKSRLLSDRFSAERPKGSFSTLEIQRTEQGDSAMYLCASSTGMGGSGNTIYFGEGSWLTVV.